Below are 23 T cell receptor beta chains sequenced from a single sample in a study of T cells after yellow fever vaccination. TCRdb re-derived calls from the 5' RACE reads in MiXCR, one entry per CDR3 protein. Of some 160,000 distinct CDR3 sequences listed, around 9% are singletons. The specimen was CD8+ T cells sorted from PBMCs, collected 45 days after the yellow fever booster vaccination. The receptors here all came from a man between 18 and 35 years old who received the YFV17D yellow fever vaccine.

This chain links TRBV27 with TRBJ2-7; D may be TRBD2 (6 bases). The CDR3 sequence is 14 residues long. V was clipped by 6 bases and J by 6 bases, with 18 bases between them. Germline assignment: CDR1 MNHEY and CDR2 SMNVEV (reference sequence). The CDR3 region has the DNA TGTGCCAGCAGGGCCGGGAGTGCGCTCCGCGAGCAGTACTTC. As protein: CASRAGSALREQYF.

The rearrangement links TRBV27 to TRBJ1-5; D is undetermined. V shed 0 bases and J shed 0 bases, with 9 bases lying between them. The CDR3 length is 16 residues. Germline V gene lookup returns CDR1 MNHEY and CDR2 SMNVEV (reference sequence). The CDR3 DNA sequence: TGTGCCAGCAGTTTATCGAGCTCCTATAGCAATCAGCCCCAGCATTTT. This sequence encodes CASSLSSSYSNQPQHF.

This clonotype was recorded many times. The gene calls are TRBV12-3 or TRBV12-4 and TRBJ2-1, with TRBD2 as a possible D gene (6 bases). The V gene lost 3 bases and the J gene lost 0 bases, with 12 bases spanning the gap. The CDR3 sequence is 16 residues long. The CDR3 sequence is CASSFGTPSSYNEQFF. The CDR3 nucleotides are TGTGCCAGCAGTTTCGGGACTCCAAGCTCCTACAATGAGCAGTTCTTC.

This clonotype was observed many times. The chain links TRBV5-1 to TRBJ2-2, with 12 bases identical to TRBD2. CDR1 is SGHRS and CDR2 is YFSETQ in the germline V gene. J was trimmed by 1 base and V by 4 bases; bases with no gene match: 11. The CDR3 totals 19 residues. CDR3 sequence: CASSLHPPGLAGNTGELFF. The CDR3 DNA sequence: TGCGCCAGCAGCCTCCACCCCCCGGGACTAGCGGGGAACACCGGGGAGCTGTTTTTT.

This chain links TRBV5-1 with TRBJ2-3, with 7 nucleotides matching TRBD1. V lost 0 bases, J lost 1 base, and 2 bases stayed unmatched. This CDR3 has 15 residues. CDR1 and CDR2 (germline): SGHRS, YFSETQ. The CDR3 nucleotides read TGCGCCAGCAGCTTGGAGGGGGCAGGCACAGATACGCAGTATTTT. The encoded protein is CASSLEGAGTDTQYF.

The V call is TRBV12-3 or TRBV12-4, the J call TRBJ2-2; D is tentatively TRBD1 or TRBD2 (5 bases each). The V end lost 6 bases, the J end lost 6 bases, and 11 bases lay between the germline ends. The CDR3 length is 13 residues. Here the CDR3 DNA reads TGTGCCAGCAGAGCGCTGGGACCCGGGGAGCTGTTTTTT. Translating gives CASRALGPGELFF.

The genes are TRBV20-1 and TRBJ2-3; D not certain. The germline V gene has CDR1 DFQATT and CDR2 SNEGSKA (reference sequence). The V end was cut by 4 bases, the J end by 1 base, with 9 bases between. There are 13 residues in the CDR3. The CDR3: CSATLRGTDTQYF. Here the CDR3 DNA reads TGCAGTGCTACATTACGGGGCACAGATACGCAGTATTTT.

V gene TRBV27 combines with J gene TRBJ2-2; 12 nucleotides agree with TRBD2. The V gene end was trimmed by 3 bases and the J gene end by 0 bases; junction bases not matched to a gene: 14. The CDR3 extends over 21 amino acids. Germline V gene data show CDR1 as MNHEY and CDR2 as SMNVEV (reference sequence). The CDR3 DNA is TGTGCCAGCAGTTTTCTTTCCCGGACTAGCGGGGCCCTGGCGAACACCGGGGAGCTGTTTTTT. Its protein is CASSFLSRTSGALANTGELFF.

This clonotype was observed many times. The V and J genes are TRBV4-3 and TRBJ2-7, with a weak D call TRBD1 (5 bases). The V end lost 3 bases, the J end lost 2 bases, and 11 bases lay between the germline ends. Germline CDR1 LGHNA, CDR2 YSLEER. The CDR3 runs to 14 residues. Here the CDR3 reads CASSHEGATYEQYF. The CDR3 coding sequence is TGCGCCAGCAGCCATGAAGGGGCGACCTACGAGCAGTACTTC.

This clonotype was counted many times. The CDR3 nucleotides read TGTGCCAGCAGCTTGGAGGAGGGGGCCCCCCATGGCTACACCTTC. Translated, it gives CASSLEEGAPHGYTF. The rearrangement links TRBV5-5 to TRBJ1-2; TRBD1 matches at 7 bases. Germline lookup yields CDR1 SGHKS and CDR2 YYEKEE (reference sequence). V lost 0 bases, J lost 6 bases, and 8 bases stayed unmatched. The CDR3 is 15 residues long.

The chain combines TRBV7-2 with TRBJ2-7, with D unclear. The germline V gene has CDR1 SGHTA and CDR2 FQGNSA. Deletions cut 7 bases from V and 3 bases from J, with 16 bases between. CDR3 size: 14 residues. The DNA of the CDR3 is TGTGCCAGCACCCCACTGGGCCTTAACTACGAGCAGTACTTC. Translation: CASTPLGLNYEQYF.

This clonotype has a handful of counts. The CDR3 nucleotides are TGTGCCAGCTCTTTCATAGGGACTAGCGCGAGAGATACGCAGTATTTT. Translating it yields CASSFIGTSARDTQYF. The chain links TRBV27 to TRBJ2-3, with 10 bases aligning to TRBD2. Per the germline V gene, CDR1 is MNHEY and CDR2 is SMNVEV (reference sequence). The CDR3 sequence is 16 residues long. The V gene end was trimmed by 8 bases and the J gene end by 5 bases; junction bases not matched to a gene: 13.

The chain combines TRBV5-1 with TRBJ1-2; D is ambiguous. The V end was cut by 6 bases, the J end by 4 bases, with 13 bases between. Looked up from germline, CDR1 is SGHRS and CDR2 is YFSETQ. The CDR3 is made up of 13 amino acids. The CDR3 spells CASTSGGIYGYTF. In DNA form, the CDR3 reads TGCGCCAGCACTTCGGGCGGGATCTATGGCTACACCTTC.

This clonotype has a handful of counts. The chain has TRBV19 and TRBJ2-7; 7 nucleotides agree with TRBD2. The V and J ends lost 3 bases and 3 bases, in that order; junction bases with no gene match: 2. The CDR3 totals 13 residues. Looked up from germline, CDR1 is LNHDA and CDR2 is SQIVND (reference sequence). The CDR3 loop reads CASSMGRGYEQYF. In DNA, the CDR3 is TGTGCCAGTAGTATGGGGAGGGGCTACGAGCAGTACTTC.

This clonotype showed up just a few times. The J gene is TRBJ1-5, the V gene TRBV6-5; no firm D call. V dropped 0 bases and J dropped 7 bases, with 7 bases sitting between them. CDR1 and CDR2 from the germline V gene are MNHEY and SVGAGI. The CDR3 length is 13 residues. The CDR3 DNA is TGTGCCAGCAGTTACTCAGGGAGGCAGCCCCAGCATTTT. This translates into CASSYSGRQPQHF.

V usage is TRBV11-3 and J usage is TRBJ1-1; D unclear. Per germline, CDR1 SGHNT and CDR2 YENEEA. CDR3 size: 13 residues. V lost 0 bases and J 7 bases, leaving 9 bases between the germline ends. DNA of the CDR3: TGTGCCAGCAGCTTAGAATACGCAGATGAAGCTTTCTTT. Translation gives CASSLEYADEAFF.

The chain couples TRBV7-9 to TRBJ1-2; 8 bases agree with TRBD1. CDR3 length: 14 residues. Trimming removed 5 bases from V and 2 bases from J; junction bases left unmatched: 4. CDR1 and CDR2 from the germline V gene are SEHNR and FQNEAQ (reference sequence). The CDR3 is CASSPGGLNYGYTF. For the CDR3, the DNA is TGTGCCAGCAGCCCAGGGGGCTTAAACTATGGCTACACCTTC.

The CDR3: CASSQVSGTWNEQFF. The DNA for the CDR3 is TGCGCCAGCAGCCAAGTTTCCGGGACGTGGAATGAGCAGTTCTTC. The rearrangement joins TRBV4-3 to TRBJ2-1, with D tentatively TRBD1 or TRBD2 (5 bases each). The CDR3 has 15 amino acids. Germline assignment: CDR1 LGHNA and CDR2 YSLEER. V was shortened by 1 base and J by 7 bases, with 14 bases between the two germline ends.

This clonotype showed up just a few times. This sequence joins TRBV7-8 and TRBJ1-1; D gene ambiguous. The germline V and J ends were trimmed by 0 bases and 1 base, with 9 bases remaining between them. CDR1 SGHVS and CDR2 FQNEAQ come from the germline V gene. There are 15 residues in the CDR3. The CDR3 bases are TGTGCCAGCAGCTTAGCGCGACGGGGGAACACTGAAGCTTTCTTT. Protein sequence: CASSLARRGNTEAFF.

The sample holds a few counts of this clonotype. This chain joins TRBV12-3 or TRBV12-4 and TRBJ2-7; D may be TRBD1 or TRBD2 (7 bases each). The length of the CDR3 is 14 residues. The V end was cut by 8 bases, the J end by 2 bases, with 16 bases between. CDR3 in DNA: TGTGCCAGCTCCGTCCAGGGGGGGGCCTACGAGCAGTACTTC. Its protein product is CASSVQGGAYEQYF.

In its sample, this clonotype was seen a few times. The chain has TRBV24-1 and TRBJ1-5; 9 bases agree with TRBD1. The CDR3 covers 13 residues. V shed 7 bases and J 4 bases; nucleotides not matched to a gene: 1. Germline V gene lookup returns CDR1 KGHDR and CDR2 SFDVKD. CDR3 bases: TGTGCCACCAGCGGGACAGGGAATCAGCCCCAGCATTTT. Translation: CATSGTGNQPQHF.

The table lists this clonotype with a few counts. The CDR3 protein is CASSPPQYQETQYF. DNA for the CDR3: TGTGCCAGCAGCCCTCCCCAATACCAAGAGACCCAGTACTTC. The chain carries TRBV2 and TRBJ2-5, with no clear D. The CDR3 runs to 14 residues. CDR1 SNHLY and CDR2 FYNNEI come from the germline V gene. Between the trimmed V and J ends, which lost 6 bases and 0 bases, there was a span of 11 bases.

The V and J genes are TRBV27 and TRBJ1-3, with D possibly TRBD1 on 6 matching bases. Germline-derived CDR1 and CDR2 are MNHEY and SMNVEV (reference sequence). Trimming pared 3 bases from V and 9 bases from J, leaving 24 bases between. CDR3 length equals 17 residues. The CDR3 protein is CASSFGPPGPGEATIYF. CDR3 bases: TGTGCCAGCAGTTTCGGACCCCCGGGGCCAGGGGAGGCCACCATATATTTT.